The clone carrying this T cell receptor beta chain was counted once. This sample stems from a study of blood T cell repertoires in COVID-19. Overall study context: The United States, Italy and Spain supplied acute and convalescent COVID-19 samples. T cells, B-cell-depleted T cells, or PBMCs supplied cDNA or gDNA.

Seattle enrolled patients during active infection and tracked them longitudinally. As processed by the authors: Counts of nucleated cells, estimated from reference gene primer amplification, were obtained. Libraries were prepared by immunoSEQ multiplex PCR; TCRdb keeps only in-frame clonotypes and omits some of them. D and trimming were read from the DNA, whereas the V and J calls and clone size are those reported in that table. The sample lists 210,000 or so clones, nearly 85% occurring once. The specimen was peripheral blood. The TCR comes from a woman younger than 45 with COVID-19, enrolled during active disease.

This chain's CDR3 is CASSYLASTHNEQFF. The CDR3 bases are TGTGCCAGCAGCTACCTAGCGTCCACCCACAATGAGCAGTTCTTC. This rearrangement joins TRBV5-4 to TRBJ2-1; D perhaps matches TRBD2 (6 bases). From germline, CDR1 is SGHNT and CDR2 YYREEE (reference sequence). Trimming pared 3 bases from V and 5 bases from J, leaving 15 bases between. This CDR3 has 15 amino acids.